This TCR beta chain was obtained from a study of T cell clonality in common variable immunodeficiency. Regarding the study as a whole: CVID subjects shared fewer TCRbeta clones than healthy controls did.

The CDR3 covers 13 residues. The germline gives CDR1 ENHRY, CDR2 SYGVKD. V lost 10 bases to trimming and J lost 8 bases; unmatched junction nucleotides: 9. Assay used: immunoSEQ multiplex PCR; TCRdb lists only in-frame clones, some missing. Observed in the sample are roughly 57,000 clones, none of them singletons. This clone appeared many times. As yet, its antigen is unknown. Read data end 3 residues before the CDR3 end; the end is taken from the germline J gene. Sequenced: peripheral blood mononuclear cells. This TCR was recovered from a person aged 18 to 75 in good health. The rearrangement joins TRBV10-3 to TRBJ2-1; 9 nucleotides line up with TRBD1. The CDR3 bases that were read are TGTGCCACCAGCGGACAGGGGAACCATGAG. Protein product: CATSGQGNHE. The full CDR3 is CATSGQGNHEQFF.